The 14 T cell receptor beta chains listed next were all sequenced from one sample in a study of blood T cell repertoires in COVID-19. Method: immunoSEQ multiplex PCR; TCRdb's copy keeps in-frame clones and lacks some. The sample has just under 350,000 clones; around nine tenths are singletons. The sample consisted of peripheral blood. The receptors come from a woman in her 70s with COVID-19, enrolled during active disease.

The V gene is TRBV19, the J gene TRBJ1-6, with TRBD1 matching 9 bases. The CDR3 is 14 amino acids. Per the germline V gene, CDR1 is LNHDA and CDR2 is SQIVND (reference sequence). Losses at the gene ends were 9 bases for V and 8 bases for J; bases not matched to a gene: 8. The CDR3 spells CASPSGTGYSPLHF. The CDR3 region has the DNA TGTGCCAGCCCCTCCGGGACAGGGTATTCACCCCTCCACTTT.

This rearrangement joins TRBV6-5 to TRBJ1-2, with no clear D. The CDR3 loop spans 14 amino acids. Germline-derived CDR1 and CDR2 are MNHEY and SVGAGI. Trimming stripped 4 bases from V and 3 bases from J, with 12 bases between. The CDR3 loop is CASSFWQADYGYTF. In DNA form, the CDR3 reads TGTGCCAGCAGTTTTTGGCAGGCTGACTATGGCTACACCTTC.

CDR3 in DNA: TGCGCCAGTATATTGCAGGGGGTGGGAGAGACCCAGTACTTC. This gives the protein CASILQGVGETQYF. This sequence joins TRBV23-1 and TRBJ2-5; 7 nucleotides line up with TRBD1. TRBV23-1 is designated an ORF whose function remains uncertain. Trimming removed 9 bases from V and 4 bases from J; junction bases left unmatched: 11. This CDR3 comprises 14 residues.

This clone was detected only once. The J gene is TRBJ1-2, the V gene TRBV4-1; the match to TRBD1 covers 7 bases. V was pared by 3 bases and J by 2 bases, with 9 bases of the junction left unmatched. This CDR3 has 16 residues. From germline, CDR1 is MGHRA and CDR2 YSYEKL. CDR3 residues: CASSHPPRGQNYGYTF. The CDR3 nucleotides read TGCGCCAGCAGCCACCCCCCGAGGGGGCAGAACTATGGCTACACCTTC.

The chain recombines TRBV3-1 (or the pseudogene TRBV3-2) with TRBJ2-5, with 8 bases matching TRBD1. CDR3 length equals 16 residues. The V segment lost 3 bases and the J segment 3 bases; nucleotides outside the gene matches: 9. Germline V CDR1 and CDR2: LGHDT, YNNKEL (reference sequence). CDR3 in DNA: TGTGCCAGCAGCCAGGTTACCGGGACAGGAAAAGAGACCCAGTACTTC. It encodes CASSQVTGTGKETQYF.

This clone appeared a single time. Within the sample, other DNA sequences also encode this same CDR3. CDR3 protein: CASSIGRGAYEQYF. Here the CDR3 DNA reads TGTGCCAGTAGTATAGGCAGGGGGGCCTACGAGCAGTACTTC. This chain uses TRBV19 with TRBJ2-7; possibly TRBD1 for D (7 bases). CDR3 size: 14 residues. Germline CDR1 is LNHDA and CDR2 is SQIVND (reference sequence). V was cut by 1 base and J by 2 bases, with 9 bases left in between.

This chain connects TRBV10-2 to TRBJ2-5, with 7 nucleotides matching TRBD1. The germline CDR1 and CDR2 sequences are WSHSY and SAAADI. The CDR3 contains 15 residues. With 5 bases clipped from V and 5 bases from J, the junction kept 11 bases outside the gene matches. The CDR3 DNA reads TGCGCCAGCAGTTCTCAGGGGGTTTTTGGGGAGACCCAGTACTTC. Translation gives CASSSQGVFGETQYF.

This chain uses TRBV19 with TRBJ1-4; 10 bases map to TRBD1. Trimming took 5 bases from V and 4 from J; bases not matched to a gene: 4. CDR3 length equals 15 residues. From germline, CDR1 is LNHDA and CDR2 SQIVND (reference sequence). The CDR3 loop reads CASSSGQGVNEKLFF. CDR3 coding DNA: TGTGCCAGTAGTTCCGGACAGGGGGTTAATGAAAAACTGTTTTTT.

The chain employs TRBV5-6 and TRBJ1-2, with D tentatively TRBD1 (5 bases). Germline CDR1 is SGHDT and CDR2 is YYEEEE. Between the trimmed V and J ends, which lost 0 bases and 5 bases, there was a span of 14 bases. The CDR3 has 15 residues. CDR3: CASSLEWEDTYGYTF. CDR3 nucleotides: TGTGCCAGCAGCTTGGAGTGGGAGGACACTTATGGCTACACCTTC.

The chain uses TRBV5-4 and TRBJ2-1; tentatively, D is TRBD2 (6 bases). CDR3 length equals 14 residues. Deletions cut 5 bases from V and 9 bases from J, with 18 bases between. Germline-derived CDR1 and CDR2 are SGHNT and YYREEE (reference sequence). The DNA for the CDR3 is TGTGCCAGCAGACCGGACTACTTGGTCGCTGAGCAGTTCTTC. Its protein is CASRPDYLVAEQFF.

The chain couples TRBV24-1 to TRBJ2-5; D is perhaps TRBD2 (6 bases). The V end lost 3 bases, the J end lost 5 bases, and 18 bases lay between the germline ends. The CDR3 sequence is 16 residues long. CDR1 is KGHDR, CDR2 SFDVKD, per germline. The CDR3 loop is CATSDAPPRGWETQYF. DNA for the CDR3: TGTGCCACCAGTGATGCGCCCCCTCGGGGGTGGGAGACCCAGTACTTC.

The genes are TRBV21-1 and TRBJ1-6; TRBD1, the D gene given by the table, was not confirmed from the DNA. TRBV21-1 is shown as a pseudogene. CDR3 length: 17 amino acids. The CDR3, as DNA: TGTGCCAGCAGGACCCCGGTTGGACAGTGGAATAATTCACCCCTCCACTTT. It translates to CASRTPVGQWNNSPLHF.

In its sample, this clone was seen once. This sequence joins TRBV5-1 and TRBJ1-1; 7 bases line up with TRBD1. V was pared by 4 bases and J by 4 bases, with 10 bases of the junction left unmatched. This CDR3 is 15 amino acids long. Germline assignment: CDR1 SGHRS and CDR2 YFSETQ. CDR3 sequence (DNA): TGCGCCAGCAGCGACTACCCCCAGGGGGGCACTGAAGCTTTCTTT. Translation gives CASSDYPQGGTEAFF.

This clone was found once. The genes are TRBV5-8 and TRBJ2-7; a weak D match, TRBD1 (5 bases). The V and J ends lost 4 bases and 3 bases respectively, with 8 bases between them. Germline assignment: CDR1 SGHTS and CDR2 YDEGEE. CDR3 length: 12 residues. The DNA of the CDR3 is TGTGCCAGCAGCCCCGACAGCTACGAGCAGTACTTC. The encoded protein is CASSPDSYEQYF.